This T cell receptor beta chain appears in the sequencing data of a study of blood T cell repertoires in COVID-19. The wider study: Samples came from the United States, Italy and Spain, spanning acute and convalescent COVID-19. The cDNA or gDNA used as material had been derived from T cells, B-cell-depleted T cells, or PBMCs.

In germline, CDR1 is LNHNV, CDR2 YYDKDF (reference sequence). V was clipped by 3 bases and J by 3 bases; unmatched bases: 10. CDR3 length: 16 amino acids. In the original processing: From reference gene primer amplification, estimates of nucleated cell counts were derived. The protocol was immunoSEQ multiplex PCR, while the TCRdb copy is restricted to in-frame clones and leaves out a portion. V, J and clone size were drawn from that table, and D and trimming were deduced from the DNA. The sample contains about 140,000 clones, around 86% of which appear only once. The sequencing input was peripheral blood. The genes are TRBV15 and TRBJ2-7; TRBD1 matches 8 bases. The receptor was derived from a human donor in a cohort sampled during active COVID-19. The CDR3 DNA reads TGTGCCACCAGCAGGGCACCTACAGGGGGTATCTACGAGCAGTACTTC. Translation gives CATSRAPTGGIYEQYF.